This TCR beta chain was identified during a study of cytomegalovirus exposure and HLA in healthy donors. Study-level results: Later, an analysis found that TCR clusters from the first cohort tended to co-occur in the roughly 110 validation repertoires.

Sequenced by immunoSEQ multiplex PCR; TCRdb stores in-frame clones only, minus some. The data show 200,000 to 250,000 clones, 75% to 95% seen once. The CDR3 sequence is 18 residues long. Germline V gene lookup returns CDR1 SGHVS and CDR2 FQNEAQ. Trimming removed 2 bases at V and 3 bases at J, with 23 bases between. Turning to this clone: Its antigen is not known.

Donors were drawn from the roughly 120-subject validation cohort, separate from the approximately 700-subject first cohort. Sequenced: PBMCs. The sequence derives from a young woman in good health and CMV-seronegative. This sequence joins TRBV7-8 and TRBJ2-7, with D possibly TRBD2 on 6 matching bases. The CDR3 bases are TGTGCCAGCAGCTTACAAGCAAGTCAGACTAGGAAGGGCTACGAGCAGTACTTC. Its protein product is CASSLQASQTRKGYEQYF.